The source of this T cell receptor (beta chain) is a study of metastatic and nonmetastatic thyroid tumors (dated by TCRdb to 2020 to 2022). In the study overall: For patients with malignant and with benign thyroid disease, the researchers compared repertoires between peripheral blood samples and tumor or nodule tissue samples.

Library preparation employed PCR. The listed sequencing device is Illumina HiSeq 4000. High-throughput sequencing was used to profile the TCR beta-chain CDR3 region of every patient. The published analysis was carried out like this. The researchers built a classifier to tell apart papillary thyroid cancer patients with distant metastasis, based on CDR3 differences among clinicopathological groups. Repertoire diversity was assessed with the Shannon index, and tumor-blood repertoire similarity with the Morisita-Horn index. TCRdb ran its own pipeline on the public reads, namely fastp trimming at Q25 and MiXCR clone calling, and kept in-frame beta chains. V and J calls and clone size were set by TCRdb, not the authors. Present in this sample are tens of thousands of clones, just over 4% of which were seen just once. The ten largest clones capture about a fifth of the sample. Summary of the overall study and its limitations: TCR beta diversity was reported as significantly higher in malignant tumors than in benign nodules, in both blood and tumor samples.

CDR1 and CDR2, looked up from the germline V gene (reference sequence), are SEHNR and FQNEAQ. The CDR3 numbers 11 residues from cysteine through phenylalanine. Just CDR3 DNA is preserved here, 33 bases in frame from base 1. The sample holds a few counts of this clone. Its antigen has not been determined. This may be a read error: a much more frequent sequence differs by one nucleotide. No patient had received any treatment before thyroid surgery. Using T-cell receptor beta sequencing, the researchers looked back retrospectively at clinical samples from patients, gathered between about 2012 and 2019. The sequence links TRBV7-9 to TRBJ2-1, with the D gene call left open. The sequence derives from a female donor with papillary thyroid cancer or a benign thyroid nodule (not recorded which). Some clones in this sample may be carry-over from other donors' samples. The material sequenced was blood. The CDR3 protein is CAISEYNEQFF. The DNA reads TGTGCCATCAGCGAGTACAATGAGCAGTTCTTC.